This is a list of T cell receptor beta chains from one sample in a study of blood T cell repertoires in COVID-19. Sequencing used immunoSEQ multiplex PCR; TCRdb keeps in-frame clones, though not all of them. The top ten clones hold about 3.1% of a sample with 200,000 to 250,000 clones, roughly 86% of them seen once. Sample: peripheral blood. These receptors were obtained from a woman aged 30 to 39 who had recovered from COVID-19. Each CDR3 is given with its conserved first and last residue. The order of the fields is J gene, V gene, CDR3 protein.

>TRBJ1-1|TRBV5-1
CASSSTRLTSWNTEAFF
>TRBJ2-5|TRBV7-6
CASSILAGGPETQYF
>TRBJ1-4|TRBV6-1
CASSEYPGQGATNEKLFF
>TRBJ2-1|TRBV4-3
CASSQLTSTEQFF
>TRBJ2-1|TRBV6-1
CASSDPSGGPRNEQFF
>TRBJ2-2|TRBV7-2
CASSIMTGAGELFF
>TRBJ2-7|TRBV7-9
CASTTSVEQYF
>TRBJ1-1|TRBV2
CASSEQGAITEAFF
>TRBJ1-6|TRBV3-1/TRBV3-2
CASREWDSPLHF
>TRBJ2-3|TRBV27
CASSLRSTDTQYF
>TRBJ1-6|TRBV5-6
CASSHWPQALHF
>TRBJ2-7|TRBV11-2
CASSFPRETGGNYEQYF
>TRBJ1-1|TRBV6-6
CASSYGGTEAFF
>TRBJ2-1|TRBV18
CASSPSPRASSYNEQFF
>TRBJ2-5|TRBV4-2
CASSQSSGGHKETQYF
>TRBJ2-5|TRBV3-1/TRBV3-2
CASSSGKQETQYF
>TRBJ1-1|TRBV6-6
CASSYSTRDTEAFF
>TRBJ1-2|TRBV10-3
CAISGSPGGDANYGYTF
>TRBJ2-1|TRBV5-1
CASSLKPGLAGNEQFF
>TRBJ2-3|TRBV25-1
CASSESPAATDTQYF
>TRBJ1-1|TRBV6-5
CASSYDSDTMNTEAFF
>TRBJ1-2|TRBV5-1
CASSLDRTGGYTF
>TRBJ2-1|TRBV19
CASSAHQSGRFEQFF
>TRBJ1-5|TRBV9
CASSGGSNQPQHF
>TRBJ1-1|TRBV27
CASSIGGGLNTEAFF
>TRBJ2-3|TRBV6-2/TRBV6-3
CASSYGRGGSDTQYF
>TRBJ2-5|TRBV7-9
CASSSTGSTQETQYF
>TRBJ1-5|TRBV2
CASTEGHSNQPQHF
>TRBJ1-1|TRBV3-1/TRBV3-2
CASSQAGGAFF
>TRBJ1-1|TRBV6-5
CASRAGTENTEAFF
>TRBJ2-5|TRBV7-3
CASSFGREGTQYF
>TRBJ1-2|TRBV13
CASSLRGLGGYTF
>TRBJ1-1|TRBV5-6
CASSLGQQNTEAFF
>TRBJ2-5|TRBV4-1
CASRSGTGVSETQYF
>TRBJ1-2|TRBV19
CASSMPTGIYGYTF